This entry lists 7 T cell receptor beta chains sequenced from one sample in a study of T cell responses to AZD1222 COVID-19 vaccine. Using immunoSEQ multiplex PCR, the repertoire was profiled, and TCRdb retains in-frame clones only, with some absent. The table has some 30,000 clones, about nine tenths seen once. Source: peripheral blood, taken 28 days after the second AZD1222 dose. The receptors stem from an adult who received the AZD1222 COVID-19 vaccine.

This chain links TRBV11-2 with TRBJ1-4; maybe TRBD1 (5 bases). CDR1 SGHAT and CDR2 FQNNGV come from the germline V gene. The CDR3 is 15 amino acids. V was pared by 3 bases and J by 8 bases, with 16 bases between. CDR3 coding DNA: TGTGCCAGCAGCTTTGGAGAGGCAGGGAAGGAAAAACTGTTTTTT. This gives the protein CASSFGEAGKEKLFF.

The DNA of the CDR3 is TGTGCCAGCTCACCGGAACGGACAGGGCTCCAAGAGACCCAGTACTTC. It is translated as CASSPERTGLQETQYF. The chain has TRBV18 and TRBJ2-5; 8 nucleotides match TRBD1. CDR3 length: 16 amino acids. Germline V gives CDR1 KGHSH, CDR2 LQKENI. The trim removed 3 bases at V and 1 base at J, leaving 7 bases unmatched.

The J gene is TRBJ2-1, the V gene TRBV5-1; D is perhaps TRBD2 (6 bases). This CDR3 is built from 12 residues. Trimming stripped 4 bases from V and 9 bases from J, with 11 bases between. Germline loops: CDR1 SGHRS, CDR2 YFSETQ. The CDR3 coding sequence is TGCGCCAGCAGCCACTCGCGGGGTGAGCAGTTCTTC. Translation gives CASSHSRGEQFF.

DNA for the CDR3: TGTGCCAGCAGCTTATACTTGGGTAGCGGGGACAATGAGCAGTTCTTC. This codes for CASSLYLGSGDNEQFF. The rearrangement uses TRBV11-2 and TRBJ2-1, with TRBD2 matching 8 bases. Trimming removed 2 bases from V and 5 bases from J; junction bases left unmatched: 8. CDR1 and CDR2 (germline): SGHAT, FQNNGV. This CDR3 contains 16 residues.

A few counts support this clone. The chain joins TRBV28 to TRBJ2-3, with 7 bases that match TRBD2. V shed 4 bases and J 2 bases; nucleotides not matched to a gene: 12. Germline V gene sequence: CDR1 MDHEN, CDR2 SYDVKM. The CDR3 contains 17 residues. CDR3 region: CASSSPLLLADTDTQYF. The DNA for the CDR3 is TGTGCCAGCAGTTCCCCGCTCCTCCTAGCGGACACAGATACGCAGTATTTT.

The chain has TRBV2 and TRBJ2-2; D is undetermined. The CDR3 spans 15 residues. Germline V gene data show CDR1 as SNHLY and CDR2 as FYNNEI. Trimming removed 3 bases at V and 2 bases at J, with 10 bases between. This CDR3 is CASSETQANTGELFF. The CDR3 DNA reads as TGTGCCAGCAGTGAGACCCAGGCTAACACCGGGGAGCTGTTTTTT. The full variable domain, completed using reference TRBV2 and TRBJ2-2, is EPEVTQTPSHQVTQMGQEVILRCVPISNHLYFYWYRQILGQKVEFLVSFYNNEISEKSEIFDDQFSVERPDGSNFTLKIRSTKLEDSAMYFCASSETQANTGELFFGEGSRLTVL.

This rearrangement joins TRBV7-2 to TRBJ1-1, with 7 bases identical to TRBD1. Per germline, CDR1 SGHTA and CDR2 FQGNSA. The CDR3 has 14 residues. The V gene end was trimmed by 1 base and the J gene end by 3 bases; junction bases not matched to a gene: 2. In DNA form, the CDR3 reads TGTGCCAGCAGCTTAGGACAGGGCCACACTGAAGCTTTCTTT. Residues: CASSLGQGHTEAFF. Based on the CDR3 plus reference TRBV7-2 and TRBJ1-1, the full variable domain is GAGVSQSPSNKVTEKGKDVELRCDPISGHTALYWYRQSLGQGLEFLIYFQGNSAPDKSGLPSDRFSAERTGGSVSTLTIQRTQQEDSAVYLCASSLGQGHTEAFFGQGTRLTVV.